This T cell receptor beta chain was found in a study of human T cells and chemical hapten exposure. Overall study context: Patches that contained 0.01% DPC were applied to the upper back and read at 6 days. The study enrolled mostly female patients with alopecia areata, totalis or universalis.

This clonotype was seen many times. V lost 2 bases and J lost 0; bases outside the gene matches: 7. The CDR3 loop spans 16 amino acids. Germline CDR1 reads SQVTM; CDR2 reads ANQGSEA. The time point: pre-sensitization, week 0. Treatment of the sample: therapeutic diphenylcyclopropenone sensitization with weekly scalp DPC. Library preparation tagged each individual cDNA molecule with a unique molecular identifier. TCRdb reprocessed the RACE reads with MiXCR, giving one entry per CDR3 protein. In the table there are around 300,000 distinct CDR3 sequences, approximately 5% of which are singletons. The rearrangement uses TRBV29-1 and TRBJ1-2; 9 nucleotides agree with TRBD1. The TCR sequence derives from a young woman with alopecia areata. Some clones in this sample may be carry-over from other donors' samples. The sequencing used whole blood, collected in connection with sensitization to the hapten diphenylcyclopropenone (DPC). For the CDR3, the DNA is TGCAGCGTTGAAACACGGGACAGGGCTTCTAACTATGGCTACACCTTC. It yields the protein CSVETRDRASNYGYTF.